The clone carrying this TCR beta chain showed up many times. The ends lost 5 bases at V and 1 base at J; junction bases unmatched: 5. CDR3 length: 16 amino acids. The germline V gene has CDR1 MDHEN and CDR2 SYDVKM. The TCR beta library used iRepertoire HTBI primers with Arm-PCR amplification of CDR3. One entry per CDR3 protein results from TCRdb running MiXCR on the multiplex PCR reads. The repertoire holds 500,000 or so distinct CDR3 sequences, with 11% to 15% as singletons. Time point of the sample: newly diagnosed GD, antithyroid drugs for less than 3 months. The authors made the TCR library using RNA they extracted from PBMCs. The patients included were those that came from an endocrinology department in Xi'an, China. These data come from a study of regulatory T cells in long-lasting Graves disease. Another study also made use of these data, one on T cells in Graves' hyperthyroidism and ophthalmopathy.

The rearrangement joins TRBV28 to TRBJ1-1; 12 bases align to TRBD1. The source was peripheral blood mononuclear cells (PBMCs), collected at new diagnosis, from a patient treated with antithyroid drugs. This clonotype was sampled from a woman in her forties or fifties with Graves disease. CDR3 sequence (DNA): TGTGCCAGCAGTCTTGGGACAGGGGGCAGGAACACTGAAGCTTTCTTT. Protein sequence: CASSLGTGGRNTEAFF.